One and the same sample provided the 16 T cell receptor beta chains below, sequenced in a study of T cell changes during pregnancy in multiple sclerosis. The protocol was immunoSEQ multiplex PCR, while the TCRdb copy is restricted to in-frame clones and leaves out a portion. The sample yields 58,000 or so clones, 90% seen once. The source was peripheral blood, collected in the first trimester of pregnancy. The receptors derive from a female donor in good health, enrolled as a control in a pregnancy study.

The chain employs TRBV10-3 and TRBJ2-1, with 12 bases lining up with TRBD2. V was clipped by 3 bases and J by 2 bases; unmatched bases: 8. CDR1 is ENHRY, CDR2 SYGVKD, per germline. The CDR3 contains 18 residues. The CDR3 protein is CAISDLVGLAGTYNEQFF. CDR3 sequence (DNA): TGTGCCATCAGTGACCTAGTAGGACTAGCGGGAACCTACAATGAGCAGTTCTTC.

This clone was seen just once. J is TRBJ2-4 and V is TRBV2, with D unresolved. CDR3 length: 13 residues. Germline CDR1 is SNHLY and CDR2 is FYNNEI. The V and J ends lost 6 bases and 5 bases respectively, with 11 bases between them. DNA for the CDR3: TGTGCCAGCAGCCCGAGAGGAGAAAACATTCAGTACTTC. Its protein is CASSPRGENIQYF.

This clone was recorded once. The rearrangement uses TRBV19 and TRBJ1-5; 7 bases map to TRBD1. V lost 3 bases to trimming and J lost 5 bases; unmatched junction nucleotides: 7. This CDR3 is 15 amino acids long. CDR1 is LNHDA and CDR2 is SQIVND in the germline V gene (reference sequence). The CDR3 sequence: CASSMARGAYQPQHF. The CDR3, as DNA: TGTGCCAGTAGTATGGCCAGGGGGGCCTATCAGCCCCAGCATTTT.

The chain employs TRBV9 and TRBJ2-6; D may be TRBD2 (5 bases). The CDR3 length is 15 residues. The ends were cut back, 4 bases at V and 2 bases at J, with 10 bases in the middle. CDR1 is SGDLS and CDR2 is YYNGEE in the germline V gene. As DNA, the CDR3 is TGTGCCAGCAGCCACGGAGGCGCTGGGGCCAACGTCCTGACTTTC. It is translated as CASSHGGAGANVLTF.

This chain connects TRBV27 to TRBJ2-7, with D perhaps TRBD1 (5 bases). The V and J ends lost 1 base and 7 bases respectively, with 8 bases between them. This CDR3 has 12 residues. CDR1 is MNHEY, CDR2 SMNVEV, per germline (reference sequence). The chain's CDR3 is CASSLFQGEQYF. The CDR3 DNA sequence: TGTGCCAGCAGTTTATTCCAGGGTGAGCAGTACTTC.

The chain is built from TRBV10-2 and TRBJ2-1; TRBD2 is a possible D gene (6 bases). Germline V lookup: CDR1 WSHSY, CDR2 SAAADI. The CDR3 consists of 13 residues. V gave up 11 bases and J gave up 4 bases, with 15 bases separating them. CDR3 sequence: CAVTRDSYNEQFF. Here the CDR3 DNA reads TGCGCCGTAACCCGGGACTCTTACAATGAGCAGTTCTTC.

There are a few counts of this clone. The chain has TRBV2 and TRBJ1-6; TRBD1 might be the D (5 bases). The V gene lost 1 base and the J gene lost 12 bases, with 13 bases spanning the gap. The CDR3 extends over 14 amino acids. CDR1 and CDR2 (germline): SNHLY, FYNNEI. CDR3 sequence: CASSEESGYGPLHF. The CDR3 DNA sequence: TGTGCCAGCAGTGAAGAGTCAGGGTACGGACCCCTCCACTTT.

The chain recombines TRBV9 with TRBJ2-3; a possible D gene is TRBD2 (5 bases). Between the trimmed V and J ends, which lost 4 bases and 0 bases, there was a span of 12 bases. Germline V gene sequence: CDR1 SGDLS, CDR2 YYNGEE. The CDR3 consists of 15 residues. The CDR3 sequence is CASSPPSGSTDTQYF. The CDR3 nucleotides are TGTGCCAGCAGCCCCCCCAGCGGTAGCACAGATACGCAGTATTTT.

The J gene is TRBJ2-7, the V gene TRBV30, with 13 bases identical to TRBD2. The junction had 8 bases not matched to a gene; V was cut back by 5 bases and J by 1 base. The length of the CDR3 is 16 residues. CDR1 and CDR2 (germline): GTSNPN, SVGIG (reference sequence). The CDR3 is CAWSGLAGLRSYEQYF. CDR3 nucleotide sequence: TGTGCCTGGTCGGGACTAGCGGGGCTCAGATCCTACGAGCAGTACTTC.

This clone turned up a few times. The chain is built from TRBV4-1 and TRBJ2-2; D is possibly TRBD2 (6 bases). V was shortened by 3 bases and J by 5 bases, with 13 bases between the two germline ends. Germline CDR1 reads MGHRA; CDR2 reads YSYEKL. CDR3 size: 15 residues. DNA of the CDR3: TGCGCCAGCAGCCACGTGACTAGTATTACCGGGGAGCTGTTTTTT. Residues: CASSHVTSITGELFF.

This rearrangement joins TRBV11-2 to TRBJ2-1, with a tentative D call TRBD2 (6 bases). CDR3 length equals 13 residues. Germline CDR1 and CDR2: SGHAT and FQNNGV. V lost 5 bases to trimming and J lost 15 bases, with 20 bases between them. The CDR3 bases are TGTGCCAGCAGCCAGAGGGCGGCGGGGCGGGGGTTCTTC. Residues: CASSQRAAGRGFF.

CDR3: CASSQERWNYKGTGVRNEQFF. CDR3 DNA: TGCGCCAGCAGCCAAGAACGGTGGAACTACAAAGGGACAGGTGTACGCAATGAGCAGTTCTTC. The rearrangement joins TRBV4-1 to TRBJ2-1; the match to TRBD1 covers 8 bases. V was clipped by 0 bases and J by 6 bases; unmatched bases: 22. Per germline, CDR1 MGHRA and CDR2 YSYEKL. There are 21 residues in the CDR3.

This rearrangement joins TRBV5-6 to TRBJ2-3; 9 nucleotides agree with TRBD1. Per germline, CDR1 SGHDT and CDR2 YYEEEE. The trim removed 7 bases at V and 7 bases at J, leaving 7 bases unmatched. The CDR3 contains 13 residues. CDR3 in DNA: TGTGCCAGCGCGCGGGACAGGGCAAATACGCAGTATTTT. It is translated as CASARDRANTQYF.

CDR3 nucleotides: TGTGCCACCAGCAGAACCGCGGCATGGGCCGGGGAGCTGTTTTTT. This translates into CATSRTAAWAGELFF. V and J are TRBV15 and TRBJ2-2, with unresolved D. Trimming left V 2 bases short and J 6 bases short, with 13 bases between. Germline CDR1 is LNHNV and CDR2 is YYDKDF (reference sequence). CDR3 size: 15 residues.

The rearrangement links TRBV9 to TRBJ2-5; D ambiguous. The CDR3 extends over 12 amino acids. Trimming removed 0 bases at V and 9 bases at J, with 9 bases between. The germline V gene encodes CDR1 SGDLS and CDR2 YYNGEE. This chain's CDR3 is CASSVVGEAQYF. The CDR3 region has the DNA TGTGCCAGCAGCGTAGTTGGTGAGGCCCAGTACTTC. The variable domain in full, completed from reference TRBV9 and TRBJ2-5, reads DSGVTQTPKHLITATGQRVTLRCSPRSGDLSVYWYQQSLDQGLQFLIQYYNGEERAKGNILERFSAQQFPDLHSELNLSSLELGDSALYFCASSVVGEAQYFGPGTRLLVL.

The chain couples TRBV2 to TRBJ2-7; D is possibly TRBD1 (6 bases). The CDR3 length is 12 residues. In germline, CDR1 is SNHLY, CDR2 FYNNEI. The ends were cut back, 6 bases at V and 2 bases at J, with 8 bases in the middle. The CDR3 nucleotides are TGTGCCAGCAGGGACAGTCCCTACGAGCAGTACTTC. It encodes CASRDSPYEQYF.